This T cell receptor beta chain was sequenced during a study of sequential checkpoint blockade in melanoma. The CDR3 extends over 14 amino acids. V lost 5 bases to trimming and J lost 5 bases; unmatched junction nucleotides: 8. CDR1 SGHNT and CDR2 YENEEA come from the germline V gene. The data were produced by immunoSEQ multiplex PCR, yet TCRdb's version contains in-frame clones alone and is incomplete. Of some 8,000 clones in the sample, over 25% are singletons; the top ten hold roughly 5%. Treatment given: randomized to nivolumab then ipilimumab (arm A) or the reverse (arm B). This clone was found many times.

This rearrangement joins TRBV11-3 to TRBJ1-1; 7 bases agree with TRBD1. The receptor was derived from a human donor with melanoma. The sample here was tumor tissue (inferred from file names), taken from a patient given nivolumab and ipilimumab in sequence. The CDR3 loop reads CASSDYRGGTEAFF. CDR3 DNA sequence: TGTGCCAGCAGCGATTACAGGGGCGGGACTGAAGCTTTCTTT.